These 25 T cell receptor beta chains were sequenced from one sample in a study of cytomegalovirus exposure and HLA in healthy donors. In the PCR, 60 Vbeta and 13 Jbeta primers were used. Profiling relied on immunoSEQ multiplex PCR, and the TCRdb table lists in-frame clones only, not all of them. This table has some 110,000 clones, 76% appearing once. Sequencing input: PBMCs. The receptors shown here come from a man in his forties in good health and CMV-seropositive.

V usage is TRBV28 and J usage is TRBJ2-2; D is possibly TRBD2 (5 bases). The CDR3 spans 13 residues. V was pared by 5 bases and J by 7 bases, with 11 bases between. CDR1 MDHEN and CDR2 SYDVKM come from the germline V gene. The CDR3 DNA reads TGTGCCAGCAGTCCGATAGAGGGCGGGGAGCTGTTTTTT. Residues: CASSPIEGGELFF. Variable domain in full (rest from reference TRBV28 and TRBJ2-2): DVKVTQSSRYLVKRTGEKVFLECVQDMDHENMFWYRQDPGLGLRLIYFSYDVKMKEKGDIPEGYSVSREKKERFSLILESASTNQTSMYLCASSPIEGGELFFGEGSRLTVL.

The rearrangement uses TRBV6-1 and TRBJ2-1, with TRBD1 matching 9 bases. This CDR3 comprises 15 residues. With V trimmed by 5 bases and J by 3 bases, 5 bases remained unmatched. Per germline, CDR1 MNHNS and CDR2 SASEGT. CDR3 DNA sequence: TGTGCCAGCAGTCCGACAGGGGGGAGCTACAATGAGCAGTTCTTC. Residues: CASSPTGGSYNEQFF.

The table lists this clone with a few counts. The chain joins TRBV4-3 to TRBJ2-1, with D possibly TRBD1 on 6 matching bases. Trimming pared 3 bases from V and 4 bases from J, leaving 16 bases between. CDR1 LGHNA and CDR2 YSLEER come from the germline V gene. The CDR3 has 16 amino acids. The CDR3 reads CASSQERQAPYNEQFF. CDR3 in DNA: TGCGCCAGCAGCCAGGAAAGACAGGCCCCTTACAATGAGCAGTTCTTC.

A single count supports this clone. The chain employs TRBV9 and TRBJ1-1; D unclear. CDR1 is SGDLS and CDR2 is YYNGEE in the germline V gene. With 1 base removed from V and 0 bases from J, the gap between germline ends came to 4 bases. The CDR3 is 13 residues long. In DNA, the CDR3 is TGTGCCAGCAGCGTAACACTGAACACTGAAGCTTTCTTT. Its translation is CASSVTLNTEAFF.

A few counts support this clone. The gene calls are TRBV28 and TRBJ1-5; 8 nucleotides match TRBD1. Germline lookup yields CDR1 MDHEN and CDR2 SYDVKM. This CDR3 has 15 amino acids. The J segment lost 6 bases and the V segment lost 2 bases, leaving 6 bases of the junction unmatched. Written as DNA, the CDR3 is TGTGCCAGCAGTTTAGGACAGGGTGGGAGTCAGCCCCAGCATTTT. Its protein is CASSLGQGGSQPQHF.

The V call is TRBV7-3, the J call TRBJ1-1, with 10 bases aligning to TRBD1. This CDR3 region has 13 residues. V shed 6 bases, J shed 6 bases, and the junction held 4 bases outside the gene matches. Per the germline V gene, CDR1 is SGHTA and CDR2 is FQGTGA. CDR3 nucleotide sequence: TGTGCCAGCAGAGTGACAGGGGGCTCTGAAGCTTTCTTT. Amino acids: CASRVTGGSEAFF.

The chain uses TRBV7-2 and TRBJ1-5; the D is unclear. This CDR3 is built from 13 residues. Trimming removed 1 base from V and 4 bases from J, with 5 bases in between. Germline CDR1 is SGHTA and CDR2 is FQGNSA. The CDR3 reads CASSLVGNQPQHF. The CDR3 DNA is TGTGCCAGCAGCTTAGTCGGGAATCAGCCCCAGCATTTT.

The CDR3, as DNA: TGTGCCAGCAGTTGGGGGACTAGCGGGAGGTTTCAGTATTTT. Its protein is CASSWGTSGRFQYF. V usage is TRBV28 and J usage is TRBJ2-3; 15 positions agree with TRBD2. Per the germline V gene, CDR1 is MDHEN and CDR2 is SYDVKM. The CDR3 runs 14 residues. V gave up 4 bases and J gave up 12 bases; unmatched junction bases: 5.

The CDR3 region is CASTSGPSQGPNTEAFF. The CDR3, as DNA: TGTGCCAGTACCTCTGGCCCGTCACAGGGGCCCAACACTGAAGCTTTCTTT. The V gene is TRBV19, the J gene TRBJ1-1; TRBD1 matches at 7 bases. Trimming removed 7 bases from V and 2 bases from J; junction bases left unmatched: 16. The germline V gene has CDR1 LNHDA and CDR2 SQIVND (reference sequence). CDR3 size: 17 residues.

The chain recombines TRBV4-1 with TRBJ2-1; 9 nucleotides line up with TRBD1. Germline loops: CDR1 MGHRA, CDR2 YSYEKL. This CDR3 contains 14 residues. The J segment lost 8 bases and the V segment lost 3 bases, leaving 5 bases of the junction unmatched. CDR3 coding DNA: TGCGCCAGCAGCCACGGGACAGGGCACGATGAGCAGTTCTTC. Translated: CASSHGTGHDEQFF.

This clone was picked up a small number of times. This sequence joins TRBV18 and TRBJ2-7; weak D call: TRBD1 (5 bases). The CDR3 runs to 12 residues. Between the trimmed V and J ends, which lost 3 bases and 12 bases, there was a span of 15 bases. CDR1 and CDR2 from the germline V gene are KGHSH and LQKENI. In DNA, the CDR3 is TGTGCCAGCTCACCTGAGGACATAAGTAGGTACTTC. This translates into CASSPEDISRYF.

This rearrangement joins TRBV5-5 to TRBJ2-7, with 12 positions matching TRBD2. CDR1 is SGHKS and CDR2 is YYEKEE in the germline V gene (reference sequence). This CDR3 has 14 amino acids. The V gene end was trimmed by 4 bases and the J gene end by 2 bases; junction bases not matched to a gene: 1. CDR3 protein: CASSRTSGAYEQYF. Here the CDR3 DNA reads TGTGCCAGCAGCCGGACTAGCGGGGCCTACGAGCAGTACTTC.

The rearrangement joins TRBV28 to TRBJ2-1, with a possible D match to TRBD1 (6 bases). V lost 3 bases to trimming and J lost 0 bases, with 18 bases between them. The CDR3 totals 18 residues. Germline values: CDR1 MDHEN, CDR2 SYDVKM. CDR3 region: CASSLFGQKGGSYNEQFF. The CDR3 bases are TGTGCCAGCAGTTTGTTTGGACAGAAGGGCGGCTCCTACAATGAGCAGTTCTTC.

This clone has only a few counts. The chain combines TRBV19 with TRBJ2-3; 8 bases line up with TRBD2. CDR1 and CDR2 from the germline V gene are LNHDA and SQIVND (reference sequence). CDR3 length: 14 amino acids. V lost 7 bases, J lost 6 bases, and 9 bases stayed unmatched. CDR3 DNA sequence: TGTGCCAGTAATGGCGGGAGGCCCATGGATACGCAGTATTTT. Protein product: CASNGGRPMDTQYF.

CDR3 sequence: CASSQAYYNQPQHF. Written as DNA, the CDR3 is TGCGCCAGCAGCCAAGCGTACTACAATCAGCCCCAGCATTTT. The V and J genes are TRBV4-3 and TRBJ1-5, with D unresolved. This CDR3 contains 14 residues. Trimming pared 1 base from V and 3 bases from J, leaving 7 bases between. The germline V gene encodes CDR1 LGHNA and CDR2 YSLEER.

This clone appeared once. The chain's CDR3 is CASGLTGITSTYEQYF. The CDR3 region has the DNA TGCGCCAGCGGCCTTACAGGGATAACGAGTACCTACGAGCAGTACTTC. The rearrangement links TRBV5-1 to TRBJ2-7, with D possibly matching TRBD1 (6 bases). Germline assignment: CDR1 SGHRS and CDR2 YFSETQ. Trimming stripped 7 bases from V and 2 bases from J, with 22 bases between. CDR3 length equals 16 residues.

V is TRBV6-5 and J is TRBJ1-6, with 8 bases that match TRBD1. The length of the CDR3 is 15 residues. V lost 7 bases and J lost 7; bases outside the gene matches: 9. Germline values: CDR1 MNHEY, CDR2 SVGAGI. Written as DNA, the CDR3 is TGTGCCAGCAATATCCAGGGGGCAGGAAATTCACCCCTCCACTTT. The encoded protein is CASNIQGAGNSPLHF.

The genes are TRBV19 and TRBJ2-3; 9 nucleotides line up with TRBD1. Germline assignment: CDR1 LNHDA and CDR2 SQIVND (reference sequence). V shed 3 bases and J 2 bases; nucleotides not matched to a gene: 6. This CDR3 region has 16 residues. The CDR3 sequence: CASSIRGQGITDTQYF. DNA for the CDR3: TGTGCCAGTAGTATCCGAGGACAGGGGATCACAGATACGCAGTATTTT.

CDR3 protein: CASSQDPTGGLEKLFF. The CDR3 region has the DNA TGCGCCAGCAGCCAAGATCCGACAGGGGGTTTGGAAAAACTGTTTTTT. The chain links TRBV4-1 to TRBJ1-4, with TRBD1 matching over 9 bases. The CDR3 contains 16 residues. V was pared by 0 bases and J by 8 bases, with 7 bases of the junction left unmatched. CDR1 and CDR2 from the germline V gene are MGHRA and YSYEKL.

This clone was found once. V is TRBV25-1 and J is TRBJ2-5; TRBD1 matches at 9 bases. The CDR3 contains 15 residues. Losses at the gene ends were 3 bases for V and 5 bases for J; bases not matched to a gene: 7. Germline V gene sequence: CDR1 MGHDK, CDR2 SYGVNS. Here the CDR3 reads CASSDRTGASETQYF. Here the CDR3 DNA reads TGTGCCAGCAGTGACCGGACAGGGGCCTCGGAGACCCAGTACTTC.

Only a few counts were recorded for this clone. The V and J genes are TRBV6-1 and TRBJ2-7, with D hard to call. The CDR3 spans 12 residues. CDR1 and CDR2 from the germline V gene are MNHNS and SASEGT. Deletions cut 8 bases from V and 2 bases from J, with 10 bases between. The CDR3 spells CASWAPTYEQYF. CDR3 in DNA: TGTGCCAGCTGGGCACCTACCTACGAGCAGTACTTC.

The chain combines TRBV7-3 with TRBJ2-5; maybe TRBD1 (6 bases). The germline gives CDR1 SGHTA, CDR2 FQGTGA. V lost 5 bases, J lost 4 bases, and 17 bases lay in between. The CDR3 has 15 amino acids. The CDR3 region has the DNA TGTGCCAGCAGCCCCCAGCCCGGGACATCAGAGACCCAGTACTTC. This codes for CASSPQPGTSETQYF.

V and J are TRBV5-6 and TRBJ1-2; 9 positions match TRBD1. The junction had 7 bases not matched to a gene; V was cut back by 3 bases and J by 4 bases. CDR3 length: 15 residues. The germline gives CDR1 SGHDT, CDR2 YYEEEE. The CDR3 coding sequence is TGTGCCAGCAGCTCACTTACAGGGGGCGTCTATGGCTACACCTTC. Protein sequence: CASSSLTGGVYGYTF.

The chain employs TRBV7-9 and TRBJ2-7; 9 bases match TRBD1. V dropped 5 bases and J dropped 3; count of bases not matched to a gene: 2. CDR3 size: 13 residues. Per the germline V gene, CDR1 is SEHNR and CDR2 is FQNEAQ (reference sequence). The CDR3 sequence is CASSVTGGYEQYF. CDR3 coding DNA: TGTGCCAGCAGCGTGACAGGGGGCTACGAGCAGTACTTC. Drawing the rest from reference TRBV7-9 and TRBJ2-7, the complete variable domain is DTGVSQNPRHKITKRGQNVTFRCDPISEHNRLYWYRQTLGQGPEFLTYFQNEAQLEKSRLLSDRFSAERPKGSFSTLEIQRTEQGDSAMYLCASSVTGGYEQYFGPGTRLTVT.

The chain is built from TRBV11-2 and TRBJ2-1; weak D call: TRBD2 (5 bases). The length of the CDR3 is 17 residues. Trimming left V 0 bases short and J 2 bases short, with 14 bases between. Germline V gene lookup returns CDR1 SGHAT and CDR2 FQNNGV. This CDR3 reads CASSLDWETEPYNEQFF. CDR3 DNA: TGTGCCAGCAGCTTAGATTGGGAGACGGAGCCCTACAATGAGCAGTTCTTC. Supplemented by reference TRBV11-2 and TRBJ2-1, the full variable domain reads EAGVAQSPRYKIIEKRQSVAFWCNPISGHATLYWYQQILGQGPKLLIQFQNNGVVDDSQLPKDRFSAERLKGVDSTLKIQPAKLEDSAVYLCASSLDWETEPYNEQFFGPGTRLTVL.